This note documents a single T cell receptor beta chain sequence. The antigen is not known. This specimen belongs to a study of T cells expressing NK-cell markers. Study at large: The authors derived TCR beta repertoires from sorted CD3+CD56+NKG2C+, CD3+CD56+NKG2C- and CD3+CD56-NKG2C+ T cells. Study-wide points: Dominance of the CD3+CD56-NKG2C+ fraction by these clonotypes also held in a handful of donors.

This CDR3 spans 19 amino acids. TCR beta libraries carry UMIs added by 5'RACE template switching. TCRdb re-called the 5' RACE reads, yielding one record per CDR3 amino acid sequence without DNA. The clone table shows fewer than 400,000 distinct CDR3 sequences, with the ten largest holding around 5%. This rearrangement joins TRBV21-1 to TRBJ2-5; lacking DNA, the TRBD1 call made by TCRdb goes unchecked. TRBV21-1 is given as a pseudogene. This TCR was recovered from a man aged 18 to 69 in good health. Sample: blood T cells: a sorted CD56 or NKG2C T cell subset, CD4+ or CD8+ T cells, or bulk PBMC T cells (not recorded which). CDR3 sequence reads: CASSNCDYWDTKRQETQYF.